This passage covers 3 T cell receptor beta chains from one sample sequenced in a study of blood T cell repertoires in COVID-19. Sequencing was performed with immunoSEQ multiplex PCR; in TCRdb, only in-frame clones are kept and a portion is missing. This sample has about 130,000 clones, with over 75% found just once. Source material: peripheral blood. The receptor source for this set is an older man with active COVID-19.

V is TRBV10-3 and J is TRBJ1-2; 9 bases are a match to TRBD1. The J segment lost 9 bases and the V segment lost 5 bases, leaving 7 bases of the junction unmatched. Germline assignment: CDR1 ENHRY and CDR2 SYGVKD. The CDR3 contains 13 residues. Written as DNA, the CDR3 is TGTGCCATCAGTCATGACAGGGGGTTGAGCTACACCTTC. Amino acid sequence: CAISHDRGLSYTF.

Comments on this clone: The same CDR3 is also encoded by other DNA sequences in this sample. The gene calls are TRBV6-5 and TRBJ1-6; D possibly corresponds to TRBD1 (6 bases). V gave up 2 bases and J gave up 7 bases, with 12 bases separating them. The CDR3 runs to 15 residues. Per the germline V gene, CDR1 is MNHEY and CDR2 is SVGAGI. Written as DNA, the CDR3 is TGTGCCAGCAGTTACGAGACAGGCGGGAATTCACCCCTCCACTTT. Amino acid sequence: CASSYETGGNSPLHF.

The V gene is TRBV11-1, the J gene TRBJ2-2; 8 positions agree with TRBD1. J gave up 8 bases and V 5 bases, and 10 bases lay outside the gene matches. Germline V gene data show CDR1 as SGHAT and CDR2 as FQDESV (reference sequence). The CDR3 loop spans 15 amino acids. CDR3 protein: CASSPPDREYGELFF. The CDR3 DNA follows: TGTGCCAGCAGCCCCCCGGACAGGGAATATGGGGAGCTGTTTTTT.